This T cell receptor (beta chain) was identified in a study of a mutant IDH1 vaccine in newly diagnosed glioma. Study overall: At weeks 1, 3, 5, 7, 11, 15, 19 and 23, patients received a vaccination, eight in all. Vaccination followed radiotherapy alone by 4-6 weeks, or accompanied temozolomide cycles. Study results and caveats: Any relationship between pseudoprogression and changes in top peripheral T cell clonotypes seemed absent.

Time point of the sample: week 23, last vaccination. A single vaccine dose contained 300 ug of mutant IDH1 20-mer peptide, and topical imiquimod was used with it. In every donor, the tumor was a new WHO grade 3 or 4 IDH1-mutant, ATRX-lost astrocytoma. Here immunoSEQ multiplex PCR was the method, and the copy in TCRdb shows in-frame clones only, minus some. This table holds tens of thousands of clones, under 95% found once. CDR3 length: 13 residues. The germline V gene has CDR1 SGHRS and CDR2 YFSETQ. The V end was cut by 1 base, the J end by 3 bases, with 7 bases between. Notes on this clone: Antigen: not known.

The chain recombines TRBV5-1 with TRBJ2-5; D remains unclear. The sequencing here drew on PBMCs, taken from a glioma patient whose treatment included an IDH1 peptide vaccine. The TCR comes from a man aged 50 to 60 with glioma. The CDR3 nucleotides are TGCGCCAGCAGCTTGACACTTGAAGAGACCCAGTACTTC. This translates into CASSLTLEETQYF.